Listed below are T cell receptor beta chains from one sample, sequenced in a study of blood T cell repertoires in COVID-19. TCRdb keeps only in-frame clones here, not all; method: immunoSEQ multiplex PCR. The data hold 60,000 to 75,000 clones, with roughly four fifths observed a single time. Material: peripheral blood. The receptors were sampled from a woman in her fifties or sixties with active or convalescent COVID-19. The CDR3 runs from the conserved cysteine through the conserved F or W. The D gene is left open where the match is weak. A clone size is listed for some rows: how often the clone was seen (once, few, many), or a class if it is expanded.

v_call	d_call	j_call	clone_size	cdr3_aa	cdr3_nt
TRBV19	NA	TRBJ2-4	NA	CASSIPDRNIQYF	TGTGCCAGTAGTATCCCCGACAGAAACATTCAGTACTTC
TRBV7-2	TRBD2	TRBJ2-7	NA	CASSSSRGAVGHEQYF	TGTGCCAGCAGCTCTTCGCGGGGGGCGGTCGGGCACGAGCAGTACTTC
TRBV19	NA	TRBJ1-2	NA	CAVGGGVGYGYTF	TGTGCCGTGGGCGGAGGGGTGGGCTATGGCTACACCTTC
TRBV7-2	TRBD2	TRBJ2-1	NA	CASSPRTSGSIEQFF	TGTGCCAGCAGCCCGCGGACTAGCGGGAGTATAGAGCAGTTCTTC
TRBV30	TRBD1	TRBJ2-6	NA	CAWSRTGLSGANVLTF	TGTGCCTGGAGCCGGACAGGCCTCTCTGGGGCCAACGTCCTGACTTTC
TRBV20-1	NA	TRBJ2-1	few	CSASRLWGADNEQFF	TGCAGTGCTAGTCGCTTGTGGGGAGCGGACAATGAGCAGTTCTTC
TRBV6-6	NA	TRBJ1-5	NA	CASSGEGAQHF	TGTGCCAGCAGCGGCGAAGGAGCCCAGCATTTT
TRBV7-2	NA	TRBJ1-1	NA	CASSLGTANTEAFF	TGTGCCAGCAGCTTAGGGACAGCAAACACTGAAGCTTTCTTT
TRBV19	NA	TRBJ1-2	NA	CASSISAATGPGGYTF	TGTGCCAGTAGTATATCGGCCGCGACAGGCCCGGGGGGCTACACCTTC
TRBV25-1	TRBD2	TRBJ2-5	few	CASSESAGAGETQYF	TGTGCCAGCAGTGAATCAGCGGGGGCGGGGGAGACCCAGTACTTC
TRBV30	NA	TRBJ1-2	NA	CAWSALGPAGGYTF	TGTGCCTGGAGTGCTCTAGGGCCCGCGGGAGGCTACACCTTC
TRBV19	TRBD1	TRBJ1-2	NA	CASSIGTGGYRYTF	TGTGCCAGTAGTATCGGGACAGGGGGTTATCGCTACACCTTC
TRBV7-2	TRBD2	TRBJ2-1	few	CASSFLSGYNEQFF	TGTGCCAGCAGCTTCCTTAGCGGGTACAATGAGCAGTTCTTC
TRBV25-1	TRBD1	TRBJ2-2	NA	CASSDGTGGGEVTGELFF	TGTGCCAGCAGTGACGGGACAGGGGGCGGGGAGGTCACCGGGGAGCTGTTTTTT
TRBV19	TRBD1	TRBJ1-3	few	CASSTDRGQWENTIYF	TGTGCCAGTAGTACCGACAGGGGGCAATGGGAAAACACCATATATTTT
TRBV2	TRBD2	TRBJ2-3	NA	CASSGGTSGKAPDTQYF	TGTGCCAGCAGTGGAGGGACTAGCGGGAAGGCACCAGATACGCAGTATTTT
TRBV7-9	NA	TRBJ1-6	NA	CASSYSTSPLHF	TGTGCCAGCAGTTACAGTACTTCACCCCTCCACTTT
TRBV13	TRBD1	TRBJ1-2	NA	CASSLGTGTGAYGYTF	TGTGCCAGCAGCTTAGGAACCGGGACAGGGGCCTATGGCTACACCTTC
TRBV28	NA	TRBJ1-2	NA	CASRKEKGYTF	TGTGCCAGCAGGAAGGAGAAAGGCTACACCTTC
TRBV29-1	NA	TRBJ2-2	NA	CSARTGTGELFF	TGCAGCGCCCGCACGGGGACCGGGGAGCTGTTTTTT
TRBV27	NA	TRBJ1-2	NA	CASSRNPYNYGYTF	TGTGCCAGCAGCCGAAACCCCTACAACTATGGCTACACCTTC
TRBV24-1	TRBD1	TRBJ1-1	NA	CATSDGTGGRAFF	TGTGCCACCAGTGACGGGACAGGGGGAAGAGCTTTCTTT
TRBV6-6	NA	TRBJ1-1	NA	CASSYGQLSAFF	TGTGCCAGCAGTTACGGACAGCTCAGCGCTTTCTTT
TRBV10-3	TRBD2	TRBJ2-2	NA	CAISETGGNTGELFF	TGTGCCATCAGTGAAACGGGGGGGAACACCGGGGAGCTGTTTTTT
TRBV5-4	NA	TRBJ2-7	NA	CASSLEIAGREQYF	TGTGCCAGCAGCTTGGAAATTGCAGGTCGCGAGCAGTACTTC
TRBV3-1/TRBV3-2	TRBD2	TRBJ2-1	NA	CASSQELKGLAGGIGFDEQFF	TGTGCCAGCAGCCAAGAATTAAAGGGACTAGCGGGAGGGATAGGGTTCGATGAGCAGTTCTTC
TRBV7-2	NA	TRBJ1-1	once	CASSLVRDTEAFF	TGTGCCAGCAGCTTAGTGAGAGACACTGAAGCTTTCTTT
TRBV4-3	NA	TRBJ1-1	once	CASSQEMRTEAFF	TGCGCCAGCAGCCAAGAGATGCGCACTGAAGCTTTCTTT
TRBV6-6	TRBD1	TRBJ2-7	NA	CASSEGQLPYEQYF	TGTGCCAGCAGTGAGGGACAGCTACCTTACGAGCAGTACTTC
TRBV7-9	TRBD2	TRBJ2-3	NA	CASSPRTSQFYFTQYF	TGTGCCAGCAGCCCTAGGACTAGCCAATTCTATTTTACGCAGTATTTT
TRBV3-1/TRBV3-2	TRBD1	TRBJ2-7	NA	CASSQGTGGEQYF	TGTGCCAGCAGCCAAGGGACAGGAGGAGAGCAGTACTTC
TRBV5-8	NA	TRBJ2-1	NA	CASSFLASQNNEQFF	TGTGCCAGCAGCTTTCTGGCTAGCCAAAACAATGAGCAGTTCTTC
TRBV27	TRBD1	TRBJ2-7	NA	CASRNYRGRSYEQYF	TGTGCCAGCAGGAACTACAGGGGCCGGTCCTACGAGCAGTACTTC
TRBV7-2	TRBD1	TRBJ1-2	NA	CASSSGQGSLNGYTF	TGTGCCAGCAGCTCCGGACAGGGTTCACTAAATGGCTACACCTTC
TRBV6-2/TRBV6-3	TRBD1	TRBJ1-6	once	CASSRDRNSPLHF	TGTGCCAGCAGTCGGGACAGGAATTCACCCCTCCACTTT
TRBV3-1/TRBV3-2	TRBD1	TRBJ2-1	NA	CASSAWDRGSYNEQFF	TGTGCCAGCAGCGCGTGGGACAGGGGATCCTACAATGAGCAGTTCTTC
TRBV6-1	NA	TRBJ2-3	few	CASSEGPTQYF	TGTGCCAGCAGTGAAGGGCCGACGCAGTATTTT
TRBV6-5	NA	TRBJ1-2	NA	CASLKTTVVGYTF	TGTGCCAGTCTCAAGACCACAGTGGTAGGCTACACCTTC
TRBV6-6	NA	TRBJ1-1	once	CASSYSTPEAFF	TGTGCCAGCAGTTACTCGACACCTGAAGCTTTCTTT
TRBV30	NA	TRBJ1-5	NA	CAWSLDSHNQPQHF	TGTGCCTGGAGTCTGGACAGTCACAATCAGCCCCAGCATTTT
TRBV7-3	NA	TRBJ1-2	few	CASSLQVLWRVYGYTF	TGTGCCAGCAGCTTACAAGTATTATGGAGGGTCTATGGCTACACCTTC
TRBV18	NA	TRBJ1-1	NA	CASSPQGPYTEAFF	TGTGCCAGCTCCCCCCAGGGGCCGTACACTGAAGCTTTCTTT
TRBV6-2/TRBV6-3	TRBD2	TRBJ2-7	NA	CASSLASGPYEQYF	TGTGCCAGCAGTTTAGCTAGCGGGCCCTACGAGCAGTACTTC
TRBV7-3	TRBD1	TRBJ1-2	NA	CASSPSGTGTFGYTF	TGTGCCAGCAGCCCCTCCGGGACAGGGACTTTTGGCTACACCTTC
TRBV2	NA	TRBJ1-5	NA	CASSGLAGNQPQHF	TGTGCCAGCAGTGGTCTCGCAGGGAATCAGCCCCAGCATTTT
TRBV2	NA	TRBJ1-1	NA	CASSLDRLNTEAFF	TGTGCCAGCAGTTTGGACAGATTGAACACTGAAGCTTTCTTT
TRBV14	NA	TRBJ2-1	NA	CASSRPLGRRRGYNEQFF	TGTGCCAGCAGCCGGCCCCTAGGGAGACGGAGGGGATACAATGAGCAGTTCTTC
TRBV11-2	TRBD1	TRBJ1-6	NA	CASSLGTGGGSPLHF	TGTGCCAGCAGCTTAGGGACAGGGGGCGGTTCACCCCTCCACTTT
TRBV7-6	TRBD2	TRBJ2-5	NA	CASSPLAGMIETQYF	TGTGCCAGCAGCCCCTTAGCGGGAATGATAGAGACCCAGTACTTC
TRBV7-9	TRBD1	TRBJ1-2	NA	CASSLAGTANYGYTF	TGTGCCAGCAGCTTAGCGGGGACAGCTAACTATGGCTACACCTTC
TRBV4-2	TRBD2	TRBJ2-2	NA	CASKESGRSAGELFF	TGTGCCAGCAAGGAGAGCGGGAGATCAGCCGGGGAGCTGTTTTTT
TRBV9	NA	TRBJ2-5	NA	CASSRDRGGETQYF	TGTGCCAGCAGCAGAGACAGGGGAGGGGAGACCCAGTACTTC
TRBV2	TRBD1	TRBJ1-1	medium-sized	CASSDDTTGLNTEAFF	TGTGCCAGCAGTGACGACACGACAGGGCTGAACACTGAAGCTTTCTTT
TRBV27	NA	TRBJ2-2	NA	CASREDSITGELFF	TGTGCCAGCAGAGAGGACAGTATCACCGGGGAGCTGTTTTTT